This TCR beta chain stems from a study of T cell responses to AZD1222 COVID-19 vaccine. Study-wide points: Nearly half of spike-specific TCRs reportedly target unmutated variant regions. The donor cohort was predominantly white British with a female majority, and clonal diversity may have been underestimated. Repertoire sampling happened only post peak T cell response.

With regard to this clone: The antigen is undetermined.

Using immunoSEQ multiplex PCR, the repertoire was profiled, and TCRdb retains in-frame clones only, with some absent. Of fewer than 200,000 clones listed, 90% are singletons. The CDR3 is 13 amino acids. Trimming shortened V by 4 bases and J by 6 bases, and 12 bases separated the two germline ends. The germline V gene encodes CDR1 SGHKS and CDR2 YYEKEE (reference sequence). The chain couples TRBV5-5 to TRBJ2-3, with D possibly TRBD1 on 6 matching bases. Sequences were derived from peripheral blood, sampled 28 days after the second dose of the MenACWY control vaccine. The sequence came from an adult who received the MenACWY meningococcal vaccine as a control. The CDR3 loop is CASSGTGSDTQYF. For the CDR3, the DNA is TGTGCCAGCAGCGGTACAGGGTCGGATACGCAGTATTTT.